A single sample is the source of the 30 T cell receptor beta chains below, sequenced in a study of blood T cell repertoires in COVID-19. The table came from immunoSEQ multiplex PCR; TCRdb's copy has only in-frame clones and leaves some out. The table lists some 300,000 clones, about 87% of them singletons, with approximately 6.6% in the top ten. Sequencing was carried out using peripheral blood. These TCRs come from a woman in her thirties who had recovered from COVID-19.

V usage is TRBV28 and J usage is TRBJ2-3, with 7 positions matching TRBD1. Germline lookup yields CDR1 MDHEN and CDR2 SYDVKM. The CDR3 contains 13 residues. The junction had 2 bases not matched to a gene; V was cut back by 6 bases and J by 2 bases. The DNA for the CDR3 is TGTGCCAGCAGAGACAGGGTCACAGATACGCAGTATTTT. Its translation is CASRDRVTDTQYF.

V gene TRBV4-1 combines with J gene TRBJ2-7, with D hard to call. Germline values: CDR1 MGHRA, CDR2 YSYEKL. The CDR3 covers 13 residues. V gave up 3 bases and J gave up 5 bases, with 11 bases separating them. The CDR3 DNA reads TGCGCCAGCAGCCAGGCCTCATTTAACGAGCAGTACTTC. It codes for CASSQASFNEQYF.

The J gene is TRBJ2-6, the V gene TRBV6-5; D unresolved. V gave up 6 bases and J gave up 1 base, with 4 bases separating them. The CDR3 totals 13 residues. Germline V CDR1 and CDR2: MNHEY, SVGAGI. The CDR3: CASSGSGANVLTF. The CDR3 nucleotides are TGTGCCAGCAGCGGGTCTGGGGCCAACGTCCTGACTTTC.

This chain links TRBV7-2 with TRBJ2-3; 10 bases match TRBD2. The CDR3 covers 15 residues. Looked up from germline, CDR1 is SGHTA and CDR2 is FQGNSA. Germline trimming cut 5 bases from V and 1 base from J; bases unmatched to any gene: 3. CDR3 protein: CASSALAGGTDTQYF. DNA of the CDR3: TGTGCCAGCAGCGCCCTAGCGGGGGGCACAGATACGCAGTATTTT.

This clone has a single count. The chain uses TRBV6-4 and TRBJ2-1; 7 bases agree with TRBD2. This CDR3 is built from 13 residues. V lost 0 bases to trimming and J lost 8 bases; unmatched junction nucleotides: 1. CDR1 is MRHNA and CDR2 is SNTAGT in the germline V gene. The DNA of the CDR3 is TGTGCCAGCAGTGACTCGGGGGGGGATGAGCAGTTCTTC. It specifies CASSDSGGDEQFF.

The gene calls are TRBV30 and TRBJ2-7; TRBD2 is a possible D gene (5 bases). The length of the CDR3 is 13 residues. From germline, CDR1 is GTSNPN and CDR2 SVGIG (reference sequence). The V end lost 8 bases, the J end lost 0 bases, and 14 bases lay between the germline ends. CDR3 sequence reads: CAGGLPSSYEQYF. CDR3 bases: TGTGCCGGCGGGTTGCCGAGCTCCTACGAGCAGTACTTC.

Here the CDR3 DNA reads TGCAGTGCTAGTGCGGGGGGGAGCACAGATACGCAGTATTTT. The encoded protein is CSASAGGSTDTQYF. The chain uses TRBV20-1 and TRBJ2-3, with TRBD2 matching 9 bases. CDR1 and CDR2 (germline): DFQATT, SNEGSKA (reference sequence). V gave up 3 bases and J gave up 0 bases; unmatched junction bases: 1. This CDR3 has 14 residues.

The chain employs TRBV4-1 and TRBJ2-3; 8 bases agree with TRBD2. CDR1 is MGHRA, CDR2 YSYEKL, per germline. The V and J ends lost 2 bases and 1 base, in that order; junction bases with no gene match: 5. This CDR3 is built from 16 residues. CDR3: CASSQSSGSRTDTQYF. The CDR3 DNA sequence: TGCGCCAGCAGCCAATCTAGCGGGTCTCGCACAGATACGCAGTATTTT.

In its sample, this clone was seen a few times. This chain links TRBV27 with TRBJ1-4; no clear D. The V and J ends lost 3 bases and 5 bases respectively, with 10 bases between them. CDR1 is MNHEY, CDR2 SMNVEV, per germline (reference sequence). This CDR3 has 14 amino acids. Written as DNA, the CDR3 is TGTGCCAGCAGTTTGACTGCCATAAATGAAAAACTGTTTTTT. Protein product: CASSLTAINEKLFF. The whole variable domain, remainder taken from reference TRBV27 and TRBJ1-4, is EAQVTQNPRYLITVTGKKLTVTCSQNMNHEYMSWYRQDPGLGLRQIYYSMNVEVTDKGDVPEGYKVSRKEKRNFPLILESPSPNQTSLYFCASSLTAINEKLFFGSGTQLSVL.

This CDR3 reads CASSRGTGGLGLYGYTF. As DNA, the CDR3 is TGTGCCAGCAGTCGGGGGACAGGGGGCTTAGGGCTCTATGGCTACACCTTC. The genes are TRBV28 and TRBJ1-2, with TRBD1 matching 12 bases. Germline CDR1 and CDR2: MDHEN and SYDVKM. The ends lost 5 bases at V and 4 bases at J; junction bases unmatched: 11. This CDR3 is 17 amino acids long.

J is TRBJ1-2 and V is TRBV5-1, with D uncertain. Trimming took 0 bases from V and 7 from J, leaving 10 bases between them. The CDR3 length is 13 residues. Germline V gene lookup returns CDR1 SGHRS and CDR2 YFSETQ. CDR3 region: CASSLDPVFGYTF. The CDR3 nucleotides read TGCGCCAGCAGCTTGGATCCCGTCTTTGGCTACACCTTC.

This clone turned up a few times. Other DNA sequences of this sample code for an identical CDR3. The chain has TRBV7-3 and TRBJ2-5; D might be TRBD1 (6 bases). V lost 5 bases to trimming and J lost 1 base, with 11 bases between them. The CDR3 is 14 amino acids. Germline assignment: CDR1 SGHTA and CDR2 FQGTGA. The CDR3 spells CASSPTGLQETQYF. The CDR3 bases are TGTGCCAGCAGCCCGACAGGACTCCAAGAGACCCAGTACTTC. The full variable domain, with the rest looked up from reference TRBV7-3 and TRBJ2-5, is GAGVSQTPSNKVTEKGKYVELRCDPISGHTALYWYRQSLGQGPEFLIYFQGTGAADDSGLPNDRFFAVRPEGSVSTLKIQRTERGDSAVYLCASSPTGLQETQYFGPGTRLLVL.

The CDR3 here is CASIPSGWQGVTGELFF. The CDR3 DNA reads TGTGCCAGCATCCCAAGCGGGTGGCAGGGGGTTACCGGGGAGCTGTTTTTT. The J gene is TRBJ2-2, the V gene TRBV7-2; maybe TRBD1 (7 bases). Looked up from germline, CDR1 is SGHTA and CDR2 is FQGNSA. This CDR3 spans 17 amino acids. Between the trimmed V and J ends, which lost 7 bases and 5 bases, there was a span of 23 bases.

This chain joins TRBV4-2 and TRBJ2-3, with a possible D match to TRBD2 (6 bases). CDR3 length: 14 residues. In germline, CDR1 is LGHNA, CDR2 YNFKEQ. With 5 bases removed from V and 4 bases from J, the gap between germline ends came to 13 bases. CDR3 DNA sequence: TGTGCCAGCAGCACCCGACTAGAGTCAGATACGCAGTATTTT. The encoded protein is CASSTRLESDTQYF.

This chain's CDR3 is CASSYGRETQYF. CDR3 nucleotides: TGTGCCAGCAGTTACGGGAGGGAGACCCAGTACTTC. The chain uses TRBV6-2 or TRBV6-3 and TRBJ2-5; maybe TRBD2 (6 bases). Germline loops: CDR1 MNHEY, CDR2 SVGEGT. Trimming removed 2 bases at V and 5 bases at J, with 6 bases between. The CDR3 covers 12 residues.

This chain uses TRBV7-6 with TRBJ2-2; 9 bases match TRBD2. The germline CDR1 and CDR2 sequences are SGHVS and FNYEAQ. This CDR3 region has 20 residues. Trimming at V came to 2 bases and at J to 4 bases, leaving 17 bases not matched to a gene. The CDR3 sequence is CASSLMPSGSSGGFTGELFF. DNA for the CDR3: TGTGCCAGCAGCTTAATGCCTTCAGGGAGTAGCGGGGGTTTCACCGGGGAGCTGTTTTTT.

The gene calls are TRBV27 and TRBJ2-7, with D possibly being TRBD1 (5 bases). The CDR3 has 14 residues. CDR1 and CDR2 from the germline V gene are MNHEY and SMNVEV (reference sequence). Trimming cost V 5 bases and J 1 base, with 12 bases left between them. CDR3 protein: CASSTFTGSYEQYF. The DNA for the CDR3 is TGTGCCAGCAGTACCTTCACAGGTTCCTACGAGCAGTACTTC.

The chain links TRBV4-2 to TRBJ2-4, with 7 bases lining up with TRBD1. The V and J ends lost 0 bases and 10 bases, in that order; junction bases with no gene match: 6. CDR3 length: 14 residues. The germline V gene has CDR1 LGHNA and CDR2 YNFKEQ. CDR3 protein: CASSQDLDREIQYF. Here the CDR3 DNA reads TGTGCCAGCAGCCAAGATCTAGACAGGGAGATTCAGTACTTC.

Concerning this clone: Other DNA sequences in this specimen translate into the identical CDR3. The chain uses TRBV7-3 and TRBJ1-1; no firm D call. In germline, CDR1 is SGHTA, CDR2 FQGTGA. Trimming removed 4 bases at V and 1 base at J, with 7 bases between. This CDR3 contains 13 residues. The CDR3 DNA reads as TGTGCCAGCAGCTCATCAGGGAACACTGAAGCTTTCTTT. This sequence encodes CASSSSGNTEAFF.

The gene calls are TRBV5-1 and TRBJ1-1, with a weak D call TRBD1 (5 bases). V shed 0 bases and J shed 0 bases, with 15 bases lying between them. The length of the CDR3 is 17 residues. The V gene's germline CDR1 is SGHRS and CDR2 YFSETQ. CDR3 in DNA: TGCGCCAGCAGCTTGGGTACGGGGGGACCATTGAACACTGAAGCTTTCTTT. Translation: CASSLGTGGPLNTEAFF.

In its sample, this clone was seen a few times. V and J are TRBV9 and TRBJ2-5; weak D call: TRBD1 (6 bases). From germline, CDR1 is SGDLS and CDR2 YYNGEE. The CDR3 length is 15 residues. V lost 3 bases and J 5 bases, leaving 17 bases between the germline ends. The CDR3 reads CASSDLGGFKETQYF. The DNA of the CDR3 is TGTGCCAGCAGCGACCTAGGGGGTTTCAAGGAGACCCAGTACTTC.

V gene TRBV5-4 combines with J gene TRBJ1-2; perhaps TRBD1 as D (6 bases). V shed 2 bases and J shed 3 bases, with 11 bases lying between them. This CDR3 contains 14 residues. Germline-derived CDR1 and CDR2 are SGHNT and YYREEE (reference sequence). The CDR3 coding sequence is TGTGCCAGCAGCTTTGGGGGGGCCGACTATGGCTACACCTTC. This sequence encodes CASSFGGADYGYTF.

The chain couples TRBV4-1 to TRBJ2-7; 8 bases are shared with TRBD1. With V trimmed by 5 bases and J by 5 bases, 11 bases remained unmatched. This CDR3 is 15 amino acids long. Germline CDR1 is MGHRA and CDR2 is YSYEKL. CDR3 coding DNA: TGCGCCAGCAGCAGAACAGGACAGGGTGCGGACGAGCAGTACTTC. Encoded protein: CASSRTGQGADEQYF.

CDR3 sequence reads: CASSHPSLGSGNTIYF. In DNA, the CDR3 is TGTGCCAGCAGCCACCCTAGTTTAGGCTCTGGAAACACCATATATTTT. V gene TRBV14 combines with J gene TRBJ1-3; D gene ambiguous. Germline-derived CDR1 and CDR2 are SGHDN and FVKESK. The CDR3 has 16 amino acids. Trimming stripped 3 bases from V and 0 bases from J, with 12 bases between.

The V and J genes are TRBV19 and TRBJ2-2, with 7 bases matching TRBD1. Trimming at V came to 3 bases and at J to 1 base, leaving 5 bases not matched to a gene. The CDR3 length is 16 residues. CDR1 is LNHDA, CDR2 SQIVND, per germline (reference sequence). CDR3 DNA sequence: TGTGCCAGTAGTATCTCCAACAGGGGGAACACCGGGGAGCTGTTTTTT. It yields the protein CASSISNRGNTGELFF.

The chain couples TRBV28 to TRBJ1-1; 10 bases map to TRBD1. The CDR3 has 14 amino acids. Per the germline V gene, CDR1 is MDHEN and CDR2 is SYDVKM. The V segment lost 1 base and the J segment 5 bases; nucleotides outside the gene matches: 1. CDR3 amino acids: CASSLLDRGTEAFF. CDR3 in DNA: TGTGCCAGCAGTTTATTGGACAGGGGGACTGAAGCTTTCTTT.

CDR3 bases: TGTGCCAGCAGCTTGTGGCTCAGGCCCTACAATGAGCAGTTCTTC. Its protein is CASSLWLRPYNEQFF. The gene calls are TRBV5-4 and TRBJ2-1; no firm D call. V lost 1 base and J lost 2, with 10 bases in between. Germline loops: CDR1 SGHNT, CDR2 YYREEE (reference sequence). CDR3 length equals 15 residues.

In this sample, this clone turned up many times. This chain uses TRBV5-1 with TRBJ1-1, with 7 bases lining up with TRBD1. Germline V lookup: CDR1 SGHRS, CDR2 YFSETQ. This CDR3 has 14 residues. V was clipped by 5 bases and J by 5 bases; unmatched bases: 9. CDR3 DNA sequence: TGCGCCAGCAGTAGCGAACAGGGGAGGACTGAAGCTTTCTTT. The encoded protein is CASSSEQGRTEAFF.

This chain joins TRBV11-2 and TRBJ1-2; 9 nucleotides agree with TRBD1. The J segment lost 6 bases and the V segment lost 3 bases, leaving 5 bases of the junction unmatched. Germline CDR1 reads SGHAT; CDR2 reads FQNNGV. The CDR3 has 14 residues. CDR3: CASSFIRDRDGYTF. The CDR3 region has the DNA TGTGCCAGCAGCTTTATCCGGGACAGGGATGGCTACACCTTC.

This clone has just a few counts. The V and J genes are TRBV6-5 and TRBJ2-3; perhaps TRBD2 as D (5 bases). Trimming shortened V by 6 bases and J by 0 bases, and 13 bases separated the two germline ends. The length of the CDR3 is 15 residues. From germline, CDR1 is MNHEY and CDR2 SVGAGI. CDR3 amino acids: CASRGLTPSTDTQYF. For the CDR3, the DNA is TGTGCCAGCAGAGGACTTACCCCGAGCACAGATACGCAGTATTTT.